One and the same sample provided the 24 T cell receptor beta chains below, sequenced in a study of graft-versus-host responses after intestinal transplantation. Produced via immunoSEQ multiplex PCR; TCRdb's table is partial and in-frame only. Of about 93,000 clones in the sample, roughly 80% are singletons; the top ten hold around 0.8%. These receptors have no known antigen. The starting material was unstimulated CD4+ T cells sorted from spleen or lymph node cells, obtained before intestinal transplant. The receptors come from a human donor who received an intestinal transplant.

The CDR3 region is CASSVSGGGGEQFF. As DNA, the CDR3 is TGTGCCAGTAGTGTAAGCGGGGGGGGAGGTGAGCAGTTCTTC. The V and J genes are TRBV19 and TRBJ2-1; 10 nucleotides agree with TRBD2. Germline V gene lookup returns CDR1 LNHDA and CDR2 SQIVND (reference sequence). The CDR3 totals 14 residues. J lost 9 bases, V lost 5 bases, and 7 bases had no gene match.

The J gene is TRBJ2-1, the V gene TRBV7-6; 7 bases match TRBD1. The CDR3 sequence is 14 residues long. CDR1 SGHVS and CDR2 FNYEAQ come from the germline V gene. The trim removed 1 base at V and 8 bases at J, leaving 5 bases unmatched. The CDR3 DNA sequence: TGTGCCAGCAGCTTAGGACAGGGTTCACATGAGCAGTTCTTC. Amino acid sequence: CASSLGQGSHEQFF.

This chain links TRBV7-6 with TRBJ2-3, with TRBD2 as a possible D gene (6 bases). Deletions cut 1 base from V and 0 bases from J, with 11 bases between. CDR1 is SGHVS, CDR2 FNYEAQ, per germline. This CDR3 is built from 16 residues. DNA of the CDR3: TGTGCCAGCAGCTTAGTCGGCGGGACTAGCACAGATACGCAGTATTTT. Protein product: CASSLVGGTSTDTQYF.

The rearrangement links TRBV5-1 to TRBJ2-5; 13 positions match TRBD2. V lost 5 bases, J lost 3 bases, and 4 bases stayed unmatched. Germline V gene sequence: CDR1 SGHRS, CDR2 YFSETQ. This CDR3 has 15 amino acids. The CDR3 sequence: CASRVGTSGEETQYF. DNA of the CDR3: TGCGCCAGCAGGGTAGGGACTAGCGGGGAAGAGACCCAGTACTTC.

About this clone itself: In the same sample, other DNA sequences code for this CDR3. The chain combines TRBV18 with TRBJ2-3; 11 bases are shared with TRBD1. Germline V gene lookup returns CDR1 KGHSH and CDR2 LQKENI. The CDR3 sequence is 15 residues long. The J segment lost 3 bases and the V segment lost 2 bases, leaving 1 base of the junction unmatched. The CDR3 DNA follows: TGTGCCAGCTCACCAGGACAGGGGGCAACAGATACGCAGTATTTT. This encodes CASSPGQGATDTQYF. Using reference TRBV18 and TRBJ2-3 for the parts outside the CDR3, the full variable domain is NAGVMQNPRHLVRRRGQEARLRCSPMKGHSHVYWYRQLPEEGLKFMVYLQKENIIDESGMPKERFSAEFPKEGPSILRIQQVVRGDSAAYFCASSPGQGATDTQYFGPGTRLTVL.

The chain is built from TRBV4-1 and TRBJ2-2, with TRBD1 identical over 12 bases. Germline CDR1 and CDR2: MGHRA and YSYEKL. V was clipped by 4 bases and J by 7 bases; unmatched bases: 4. The CDR3 covers 15 residues. As DNA, the CDR3 is TGCGCCAGCAGCCTGGGACAGGGGGCTGGCGGGGAGCTGTTTTTT. Translating gives CASSLGQGAGGELFF.

The rearrangement joins TRBV18 to TRBJ1-5, with D tentatively TRBD1 (6 bases). The CDR3 loop spans 15 amino acids. Looked up from germline, CDR1 is KGHSH and CDR2 is LQKENI. Between the trimmed V and J ends, which lost 2 bases and 4 bases, there was a span of 12 bases. CDR3 amino acids: CASSPSGHTNQPQHF. CDR3 bases: TGTGCCAGCTCACCATCGGGACACACGAATCAGCCCCAGCATTTT.

This clone was picked up one time. The chain joins TRBV4-1 to TRBJ2-2, with 7 bases aligning to TRBD2. V was clipped by 4 bases and J by 4 bases; unmatched bases: 9. The CDR3 has 16 residues. The germline V gene has CDR1 MGHRA and CDR2 YSYEKL. CDR3 nucleotides: TGCGCCAGCAGCCCCTCCCCGCGGGGGACCACCGGGGAGCTGTTTTTT. This sequence encodes CASSPSPRGTTGELFF.

This clone has just one count. V gene TRBV18 combines with J gene TRBJ1-5; D perhaps matches TRBD1 (5 bases). The CDR3 is 13 residues long. V lost 4 bases and J 4 bases, leaving 8 bases between the germline ends. Germline CDR1 is KGHSH and CDR2 is LQKENI. The CDR3 loop reads CASSLGPNQPQHF. CDR3 coding DNA: TGTGCCAGCTCACTGGGGCCAAATCAGCCCCAGCATTTT.

This chain joins TRBV11-2 and TRBJ2-5, with 11 bases aligning to TRBD2. The V gene's germline CDR1 is SGHAT and CDR2 FQNNGV. The CDR3 extends over 14 amino acids. The V gene end was trimmed by 2 bases and the J gene end by 5 bases; junction bases not matched to a gene: 1. CDR3 residues: CASSLSSGRETQYF. CDR3 coding DNA: TGTGCCAGCAGCTTATCTAGCGGGAGGGAGACCCAGTACTTC.

This clone appeared once. V usage is TRBV2 and J usage is TRBJ2-2; 8 nucleotides agree with TRBD2. Germline V gene sequence: CDR1 SNHLY, CDR2 FYNNEI. The V gene end was trimmed by 4 bases and the J gene end by 2 bases; junction bases not matched to a gene: 6. This CDR3 contains 16 residues. The CDR3 reads CASSASGGLNTGELFF. Here the CDR3 DNA reads TGTGCCAGCAGTGCCAGCGGGGGTCTCAACACCGGGGAGCTGTTTTTT.

This clone has just one count. The J gene is TRBJ2-1, the V gene TRBV4-1, with D maybe TRBD2 (5 bases). CDR1 and CDR2 from the germline V gene are MGHRA and YSYEKL. CDR3 length equals 15 residues. Trimming took off 1 base at V and 3 bases at J, with 10 bases between the two ends. The CDR3 loop is CASSQGRTFYNEQFF. In DNA, the CDR3 is TGCGCCAGCAGCCAAGGGCGGACTTTCTACAATGAGCAGTTCTTC.

J is TRBJ1-3 and V is TRBV27; D is unresolved. Trimming removed 0 bases from V and 0 bases from J, with 15 bases in between. This CDR3 region has 18 residues. The germline CDR1 and CDR2 sequences are MNHEY and SMNVEV (reference sequence). The DNA of the CDR3 is TGTGCCAGCAGTTTATCGGGCGGTGCGGGGTACTCTGGAAACACCATATATTTT. It encodes CASSLSGGAGYSGNTIYF.

DNA for the CDR3: TGTGCCAGCTCACCCCCGGGACTAGCATCTGTGGAGACCCAGTACTTC. Translated: CASSPPGLASVETQYF. This chain connects TRBV18 to TRBJ2-5, with 9 nucleotides matching TRBD2. This CDR3 is built from 16 residues. Germline loops: CDR1 KGHSH, CDR2 LQKENI. V lost 3 bases, J lost 5 bases, and 10 bases stayed unmatched.

This sequence joins TRBV7-2 and TRBJ2-2; tentative D call: TRBD2 (7 bases). Trimming pared 5 bases from V and 4 bases from J, leaving 17 bases between. The V gene's germline CDR1 is SGHTA and CDR2 FQGNSA. This CDR3 is 16 amino acids long. CDR3: CASSPKWGGSTGELFF. The CDR3 region has the DNA TGTGCCAGCAGCCCGAAGTGGGGGGGCTCCACCGGGGAGCTGTTTTTT.

The chain recombines TRBV4-2 with TRBJ2-3, with TRBD2 identical over 10 bases. The CDR3 sequence is 17 residues long. Germline-derived CDR1 and CDR2 are LGHNA and YNFKEQ. V was clipped by 1 base and J by 0 bases; unmatched bases: 4. CDR3 bases: TGTGCCAGCAGCCAAGGAGCGGGAGGGCTTAGCACAGATACGCAGTATTTT. It codes for CASSQGAGGLSTDTQYF.

The gene calls are TRBV7-8 and TRBJ1-2; 7 bases are a match to TRBD1. Germline CDR1 is SGHVS and CDR2 is FQNEAQ. The CDR3 sequence is 15 residues long. Trimming took 4 bases from V and 1 from J; bases not matched to a gene: 6. The CDR3 nucleotides read TGTGCCAGCAGCTCATTCCGGGACAGTAACTATGGCTACACCTTC. This sequence encodes CASSSFRDSNYGYTF.

The V and J genes are TRBV27 and TRBJ1-1; 7 bases match TRBD1. V shed 6 bases, J shed 4 bases, and the junction held 8 bases outside the gene matches. The CDR3 covers 14 residues. Germline CDR1 is MNHEY and CDR2 is SMNVEV (reference sequence). CDR3: CASRLDRDATEAFF. The CDR3 DNA reads TGTGCCAGCAGACTCGACAGGGACGCCACTGAAGCTTTCTTT.

J is TRBJ2-7 and V is TRBV19, with 9 bases matching TRBD1. Germline assignment: CDR1 LNHDA and CDR2 SQIVND (reference sequence). With 8 bases clipped from V and 2 bases from J, the junction kept 4 bases outside the gene matches. CDR3 length equals 13 residues. CDR3: CASYRTGAYEQYF. In DNA form, the CDR3 reads TGTGCCAGTTACCGGACAGGGGCCTACGAGCAGTACTTC.

The genes are TRBV7-2 and TRBJ2-5; the D gene is possibly TRBD2 (7 bases). Germline CDR1 SGHTA, CDR2 FQGNSA. The CDR3 sequence is 13 residues long. The V and J ends lost 6 bases and 4 bases respectively, with 12 bases between them. CDR3 nucleotide sequence: TGTGCCAGCAGTCGGAGGGGGGGAGAGACCCAGTACTTC. This codes for CASSRRGGETQYF.

The V and J genes are TRBV19 and TRBJ2-7, with 7 bases aligning to TRBD1. Germline V gene sequence: CDR1 LNHDA, CDR2 SQIVND (reference sequence). V shed 4 bases, J shed 4 bases, and the junction held 4 bases outside the gene matches. The CDR3 length is 13 residues. The DNA for the CDR3 is TGTGCCAGTAGTAGGGGACAGAATTACGAGCAGTACTTC. It is translated as CASSRGQNYEQYF.

This clone was picked up one time. The rearrangement joins TRBV28 to TRBJ2-2; D is uncertain. Germline V gives CDR1 MDHEN, CDR2 SYDVKM. This CDR3 is built from 11 residues. Trimming pared 7 bases from V and 7 bases from J, leaving 7 bases between. CDR3 nucleotides: TGTGCCAGCACCCTAAACGGGGAGCTGTTTTTT. It encodes CASTLNGELFF.

This chain links TRBV18 with TRBJ2-3; D uncertain. Germline CDR1 reads KGHSH; CDR2 reads LQKENI. The CDR3 length is 16 residues. The V gene lost 3 bases and the J gene lost 2 bases, with 15 bases spanning the gap. The CDR3 spells CASSPSLLAVTDTQYF. CDR3 DNA: TGTGCCAGCTCACCCTCCCTTTTGGCAGTCACAGATACGCAGTATTTT.

This chain uses TRBV19 with TRBJ2-1, with D perhaps TRBD2 (5 bases). V was shortened by 3 bases and J by 5 bases, with 17 bases between the two germline ends. Germline CDR1 LNHDA, CDR2 SQIVND (reference sequence). The CDR3 runs to 16 residues. The CDR3 spells CASSIWETMNDNEQFF. The CDR3 bases are TGTGCCAGTAGTATTTGGGAGACAATGAACGACAATGAGCAGTTCTTC.